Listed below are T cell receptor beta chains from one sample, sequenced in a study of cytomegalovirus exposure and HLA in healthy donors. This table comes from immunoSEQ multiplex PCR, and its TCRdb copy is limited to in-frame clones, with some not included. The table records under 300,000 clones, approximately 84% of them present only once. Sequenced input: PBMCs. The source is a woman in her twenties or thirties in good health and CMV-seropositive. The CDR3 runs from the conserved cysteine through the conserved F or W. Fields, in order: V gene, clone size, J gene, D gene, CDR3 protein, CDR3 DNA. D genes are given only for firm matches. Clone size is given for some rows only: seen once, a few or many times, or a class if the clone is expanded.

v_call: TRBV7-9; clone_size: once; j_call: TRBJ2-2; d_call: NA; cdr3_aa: CASSTTENTGELFF; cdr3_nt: TGTGCCAGCAGTACGACTGAGAACACCGGGGAGCTGTTTTTT
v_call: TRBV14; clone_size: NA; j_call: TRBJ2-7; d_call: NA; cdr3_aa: CASSQVGGSYEQYF; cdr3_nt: TGTGCCAGCAGCCAAGTAGGAGGCTCCTACGAGCAGTACTTC
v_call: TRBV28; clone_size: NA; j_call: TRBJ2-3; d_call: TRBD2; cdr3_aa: CASGFAGGDGTQYF; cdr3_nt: TGTGCCAGCGGGTTTGCGGGGGGGGATGGGACGCAGTATTTT
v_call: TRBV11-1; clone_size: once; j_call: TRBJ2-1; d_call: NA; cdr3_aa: CASSLKGDSVDEQFF; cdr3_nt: TGTGCCAGCAGCTTAAAGGGTGATAGCGTCGATGAGCAGTTCTTC
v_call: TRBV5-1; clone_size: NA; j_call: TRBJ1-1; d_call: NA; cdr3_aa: CASSFGGGQAFF; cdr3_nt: TGCGCCAGCAGCTTTGGCGGGGGGCAAGCTTTCTTT
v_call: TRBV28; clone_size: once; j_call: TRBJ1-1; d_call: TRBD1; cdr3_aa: CASSSLPARTGRETEAFF; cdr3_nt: TGTGCCAGCAGTTCCCTCCCCGCGAGGACAGGGAGGGAGACTGAAGCTTTCTTT
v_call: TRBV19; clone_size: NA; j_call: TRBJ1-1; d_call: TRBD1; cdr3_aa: CASSADRELATEAFF; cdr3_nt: TGTGCCAGTAGTGCAGACAGGGAGCTTGCTACTGAAGCTTTCTTT
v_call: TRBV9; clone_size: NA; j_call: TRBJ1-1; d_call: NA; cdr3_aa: CASSSDHGQLGDTEAFF; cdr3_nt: TGTGCCAGCAGCTCCGACCACGGACAGTTGGGTGACACTGAAGCTTTCTTT
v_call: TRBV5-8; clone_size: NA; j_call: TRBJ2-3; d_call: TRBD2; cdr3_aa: CASSLGLAGPDTQYF; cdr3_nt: TGTGCCAGCAGCTTGGGACTAGCGGGACCAGATACGCAGTATTTT
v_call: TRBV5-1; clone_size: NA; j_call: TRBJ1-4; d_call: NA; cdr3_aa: CASSPLGGVNEKLFF; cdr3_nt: TGCGCCAGCAGTCCATTAGGGGGGGTAAATGAAAAACTGTTTTTT
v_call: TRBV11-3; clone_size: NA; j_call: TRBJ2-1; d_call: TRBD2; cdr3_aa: CASSETLAGGPRNEQFF; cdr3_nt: TGTGCCAGCAGCGAAACACTAGCGGGAGGGCCAAGGAATGAGCAGTTCTTC
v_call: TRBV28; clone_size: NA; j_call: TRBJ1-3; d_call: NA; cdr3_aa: CASNTGLYSGNTIYF; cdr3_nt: TGTGCCAGCAACACGGGACTGTACTCTGGAAACACCATATATTTT
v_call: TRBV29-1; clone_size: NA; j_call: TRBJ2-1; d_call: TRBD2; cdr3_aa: CSVEGPTSGRAYNEQFF; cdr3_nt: TGCAGCGTTGAAGGCCCTACTAGCGGGAGGGCCTACAATGAGCAGTTCTTC
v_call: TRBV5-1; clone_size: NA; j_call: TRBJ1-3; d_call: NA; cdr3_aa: CASSLGQSGNTIYF; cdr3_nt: TGCGCCAGCAGCTTGGGGCAGTCTGGAAACACCATATATTTT
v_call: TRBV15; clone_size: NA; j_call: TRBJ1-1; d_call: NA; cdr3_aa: CATSPPISDKGANTEAFF; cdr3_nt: TGTGCCACCTCCCCTCCAATATCAGACAAAGGGGCGAACACTGAAGCTTTCTTT
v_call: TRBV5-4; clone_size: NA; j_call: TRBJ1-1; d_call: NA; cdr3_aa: CASSFQDMNTEAFF; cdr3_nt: TGTGCCAGCAGCTTTCAGGATATGAACACTGAAGCTTTCTTT
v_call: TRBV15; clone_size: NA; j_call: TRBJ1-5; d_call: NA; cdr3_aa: CATSRADQPQHF; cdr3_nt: TGTGCCACCAGCAGAGCGGATCAGCCCCAGCATTTT
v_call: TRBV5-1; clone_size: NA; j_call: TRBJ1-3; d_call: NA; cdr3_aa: CASSPAGRLIRSGNTIYF; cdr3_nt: TGCGCCAGCAGCCCGGCGGGACGGCTTATTCGCTCTGGAAACACCATATATTTT
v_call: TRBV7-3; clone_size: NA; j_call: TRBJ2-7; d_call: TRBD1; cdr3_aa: CASSLSGGASYEQYF; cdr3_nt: TGTGCCAGCAGCTTATCAGGGGGCGCGTCCTACGAGCAGTACTTC
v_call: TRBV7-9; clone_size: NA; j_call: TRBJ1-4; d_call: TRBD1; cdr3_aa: CASSSTRDRLATNEKLFF; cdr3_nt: TGTGCCAGCAGCTCTACCCGGGACAGACTCGCAACTAATGAAAAACTGTTTTTT
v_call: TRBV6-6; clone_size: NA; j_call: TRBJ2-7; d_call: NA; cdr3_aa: CASSAGQKPSYEQYF; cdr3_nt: TGTGCCAGCAGTGCGGGACAGAAACCCTCCTACGAGCAGTACTTC
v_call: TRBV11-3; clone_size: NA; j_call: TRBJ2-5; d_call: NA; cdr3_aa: CASRARGEETQYF; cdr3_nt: TGTGCCAGCAGAGCGCGGGGAGAAGAGACCCAGTACTTC
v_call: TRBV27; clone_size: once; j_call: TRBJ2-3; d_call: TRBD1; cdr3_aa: CASSIRTGSMGTDTQYF; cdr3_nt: TGTGCCAGCAGTATCCGGACAGGGTCGATGGGCACAGATACGCAGTATTTT
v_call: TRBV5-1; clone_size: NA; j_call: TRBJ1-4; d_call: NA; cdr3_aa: CASSLGGSVNEKLFF; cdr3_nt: TGCGCCAGCAGCTTGGGAGGGTCGGTTAATGAAAAACTGTTTTTT
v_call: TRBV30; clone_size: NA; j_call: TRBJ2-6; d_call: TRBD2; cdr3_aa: CAWYGLAENSGANVLTF; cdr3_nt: TGTGCCTGGTACGGACTAGCGGAGAACTCTGGAGCCAACGTCCTGACTTTC
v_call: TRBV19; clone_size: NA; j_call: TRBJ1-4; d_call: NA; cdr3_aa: CASQYRAKEEKLFF; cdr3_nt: TGTGCCAGTCAGTACAGGGCGAAAGAGGAAAAACTGTTTTTT
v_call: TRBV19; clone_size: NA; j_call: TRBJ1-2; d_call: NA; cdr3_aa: CASSKVAGNQSPYTF; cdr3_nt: TGTGCCAGTAGTAAGGTTGCCGGGAATCAGAGTCCCTACACCTTC
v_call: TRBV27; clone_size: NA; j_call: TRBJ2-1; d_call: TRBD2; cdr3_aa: CASSLPRSGSYNEQFF; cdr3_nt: TGTGCCAGCAGTCTCCCTCGAAGCGGGAGCTACAATGAGCAGTTCTTC
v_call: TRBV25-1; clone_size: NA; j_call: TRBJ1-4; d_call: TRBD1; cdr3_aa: CASRQGNEKLFF; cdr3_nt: TGTGCCAGCAGACAGGGGAATGAAAAACTGTTTTTT
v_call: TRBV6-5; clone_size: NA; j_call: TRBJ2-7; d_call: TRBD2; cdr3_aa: CASSLGLAGSEQYF; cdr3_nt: TGTGCCAGCAGCTTGGGACTAGCGGGATCCGAGCAGTACTTC
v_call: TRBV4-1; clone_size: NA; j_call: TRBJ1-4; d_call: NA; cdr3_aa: CASSQDRGGLGEKLFF; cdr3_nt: TGCGCCAGCAGCCAAGACCGGGGGGGGCTTGGTGAAAAACTGTTTTTT
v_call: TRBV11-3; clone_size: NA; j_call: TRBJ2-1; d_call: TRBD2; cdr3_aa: CASSGPPAGVNEQFF; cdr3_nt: TGTGCCAGCAGCGGGCCTCCAGCGGGAGTGAATGAGCAGTTCTTC
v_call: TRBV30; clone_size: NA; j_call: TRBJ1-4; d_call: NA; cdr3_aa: CAWSGPGKDEKLFF; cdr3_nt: TGTGCCTGGAGTGGGCCAGGGAAGGATGAAAAACTGTTTTTT
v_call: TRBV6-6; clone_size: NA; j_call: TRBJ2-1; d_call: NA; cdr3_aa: CASSYTDTGNEQFF; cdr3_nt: TGTGCCAGCAGTTACACGGACACAGGCAATGAGCAGTTCTTC